This passage covers 17 T cell receptor beta chains from one sample sequenced in a study of blood T cells in healthy people across ages. A second roughly 6 to 12 cycle PCR used barcoded and J-beta primers. MiXCR, run by TCRdb on the 5' RACE reads, gives a single entry per CDR3 protein. Of around 1.5 million distinct CDR3 sequences in the sample, around 36% were seen once. The sample was blood. Receptors were obtained from a woman aged 30 to 39 in good health.

This clonotype was seen only a few times. The chain uses TRBV20-1 and TRBJ1-5; 7 nucleotides match TRBD1. The CDR3 has 15 residues. V dropped 5 bases and J dropped 3; count of bases not matched to a gene: 10. Looked up from germline, CDR1 is DFQATT and CDR2 is SNEGSKA (reference sequence). CDR3 in DNA: TGCAGTGCTGACGAAGGGACAGACCCCAATCAGCCCCAGCATTTT. Amino acid sequence: CSADEGTDPNQPQHF.

This clonotype appeared a single time. The genes are TRBV6-2 or TRBV6-3 and TRBJ1-1; 7 positions agree with TRBD1. With 5 bases clipped from V and 3 bases from J, the junction kept 9 bases outside the gene matches. The CDR3 loop spans 15 amino acids. Germline values: CDR1 MNHEY, CDR2 SVGEGT. Written as DNA, the CDR3 is TGTGCCAGCAGTCAAAGGACTCAGGGGGACACTGAAGCTTTCTTT. Residues: CASSQRTQGDTEAFF.

V usage is TRBV10-3 and J usage is TRBJ2-5, with a weak D call TRBD2 (7 bases). Germline V gives CDR1 ENHRY, CDR2 SYGVKD. Trimming stripped 6 bases from V and 4 bases from J, with 15 bases between. The CDR3 contains 14 residues. Written as DNA, the CDR3 is TGTGCCATCAGCGGGGGGCGGCCCCCAGAGACCCAGTACTTC. It codes for CAISGGRPPETQYF.

The chain has TRBV20-1 and TRBJ1-4, with 7 bases lining up with TRBD1. CDR3 length: 13 amino acids. The V gene end was trimmed by 6 bases and the J gene end by 4 bases; junction bases not matched to a gene: 5. Germline CDR1 DFQATT, CDR2 SNEGSKA (reference sequence). The CDR3 region is CSAQGGINEKLFF. CDR3 nucleotide sequence: TGCAGTGCCCAGGGGGGAATTAATGAAAAACTGTTTTTT.

The chain recombines TRBV6-1 with TRBJ2-7; possibly TRBD2 for D (6 bases). This CDR3 contains 16 residues. CDR1 and CDR2 from the germline V gene are MNHNS and SASEGT. V lost 6 bases and J 1 base, leaving 19 bases between the germline ends. In DNA form, the CDR3 reads TGTGCCAGCAGGAGAGAGGACTATTACTCGTCCTACGAGCAGTACTTC. Translation: CASRREDYYSSYEQYF.

The chain has TRBV7-8 and TRBJ2-1; 9 bases match TRBD1. The length of the CDR3 is 15 residues. V was clipped by 1 base and J by 8 bases; unmatched bases: 6. Germline CDR1 reads SGHVS; CDR2 reads FQNEAQ. CDR3 nucleotide sequence: TGTGCCAGCAGCTTAGTGACAGGGGGTGAAGATGAGCAGTTCTTC. Translation: CASSLVTGGEDEQFF.

This clonotype was seen only a few times. The chain recombines TRBV7-8 with TRBJ2-1; TRBD2 might be the D (5 bases). The V gene lost 4 bases and the J gene lost 2 bases, with 18 bases spanning the gap. There are 17 residues in the CDR3. Germline CDR1 reads SGHVS; CDR2 reads FQNEAQ. The CDR3 DNA follows: TGTGCCAGCAGCTCCAACCCACCGACGGGGACCTACAATGAGCAGTTCTTC. It is translated as CASSSNPPTGTYNEQFF.

In this sample, this clonotype turned up a few times. J is TRBJ2-1 and V is TRBV6-2 or TRBV6-3, with D unclear. From germline, CDR1 is MNHEY and CDR2 SVGEGT. Deletions cut 2 bases from V and 6 bases from J, with 8 bases between. The CDR3 is 13 amino acids. This CDR3 is CASSYGPTNEQFF. The CDR3 DNA sequence: TGTGCCAGCAGTTACGGGCCGACCAATGAGCAGTTCTTC.

This clonotype has just a few counts. The chain couples TRBV7-8 to TRBJ2-3; TRBD2 aligns across 9 bases. J was trimmed by 2 bases and V by 1 base; bases with no gene match: 4. The CDR3 extends over 16 amino acids. From germline, CDR1 is SGHVS and CDR2 FQNEAQ. The CDR3 nucleotides read TGTGCCAGCAGCTTAGATACTAGCGGGTTCACAGATACGCAGTATTTT. Its protein product is CASSLDTSGFTDTQYF. The full variable domain, its missing parts supplied by reference TRBV7-8 and TRBJ2-3, is GAGVSQSPRYKVAKRGQDVALRCDPISGHVSLFWYQQALGQGPEFLTYFQNEAQLDKSGLPSDRFFAERPEGSVSTLKIQRTQQEDSAVYLCASSLDTSGFTDTQYFGPGTRLTVL.

This clonotype was counted between two and nine times. This chain uses TRBV9 with TRBJ2-1; tentative D call: TRBD2 (5 bases). The CDR3 contains 12 residues. The V end was cut by 3 bases, the J end by 6 bases, with 7 bases between. In germline, CDR1 is SGDLS, CDR2 YYNGEE. CDR3 nucleotides: TGTGCCAGCAGCGCTAGCCTCAATGAGCAGTTCTTC. Protein sequence: CASSASLNEQFF.

As for this clonotype: At one end the junction does not follow the germline gene, possibly because of a read error. The chain is built from TRBV5-5 and TRBJ1-1, with D possibly being TRBD1 (6 bases). The CDR3 is made up of 13 amino acids. Germline values: CDR1 SGHKS, CDR2 YYEKEE (reference sequence). The CDR3 loop is CASTLRTDTEAFF. The CDR3 coding sequence is TGTGCCAGCACCTTGAGGACAGACACTGAAGCTTTCTTT. The full variable domain, rest sourced from reference TRBV5-5 and TRBJ1-1, is DAGVTQSPTHLIKTRGQQVTLRCSPISGHKSVSWYQQVLGQGPQFIFQYYEKEERGRGNFPDRFSARQFPNYSSELNVNALLLGDSALYLCASTLRTDTEAFFGQGTRLTVV.

V is TRBV20-1 and J is TRBJ2-7; D is undetermined. Germline CDR1 is DFQATT and CDR2 is SNEGSKA (reference sequence). The CDR3 has 13 amino acids. Trimming cost V 0 bases and J 0 bases, with 6 bases left between them. CDR3 sequence: CSARDWISYEQYF. As DNA, the CDR3 is TGCAGTGCTAGAGATTGGATCTCCTACGAGCAGTACTTC.

This sequence joins TRBV3-1 and TRBJ2-1, with D unclear. Between the trimmed V and J ends, which lost 0 bases and 5 bases, there was a span of 5 bases. The CDR3 covers 13 residues. Looked up from germline, CDR1 is LGHDT and CDR2 is YNNKEL (reference sequence). The CDR3 reads CASSQEVDNEQFF. The DNA of the CDR3 is TGTGCCAGCAGCCAAGAAGTCGACAATGAGCAGTTCTTC.

This clonotype was detected only once. V usage is TRBV9 and J usage is TRBJ2-7; the D gene is possibly TRBD1 (6 bases). The germline V gene has CDR1 SGDLS and CDR2 YYNGEE. CDR3 length: 14 amino acids. Trimming took off 3 bases at V and 2 bases at J, with 12 bases between the two ends. CDR3 bases: TGTGCCAGCAGCGCCCCAGACAGGACCTACGAGCAGTACTTC. Protein product: CASSAPDRTYEQYF.

The rearrangement uses TRBV7-9 and TRBJ2-5; D is uncertain. Trimming stripped 5 bases from V and 3 bases from J, with 13 bases between. This CDR3 comprises 14 residues. Germline CDR1 and CDR2: SEHNR and FQNEAQ (reference sequence). The CDR3 DNA is TGTGCCAGCAGCCCATGGCACGACGAAGAGACCCAGTACTTC. Amino acids: CASSPWHDEETQYF.

The rearrangement links TRBV6-1 to TRBJ2-1; a weak D match, TRBD2 (5 bases). Trimming left V 8 bases short and J 7 bases short, with 15 bases between. Germline assignment: CDR1 MNHNS and CDR2 SASEGT. The CDR3 consists of 13 residues. The CDR3 DNA reads TGTGCCAGCGCCGAACTACTAGTGAATGAGCAGTTCTTC. This gives the protein CASAELLVNEQFF.

This clonotype has more than one count but fewer than ten. This rearrangement joins TRBV9 to TRBJ2-7; TRBD2 agrees at 10 bases. The V segment lost 0 bases and the J segment 6 bases; nucleotides outside the gene matches: 6. Germline CDR1 SGDLS, CDR2 YYNGEE. The CDR3 is made up of 15 amino acids. The CDR3 nucleotides read TGTGCCAGCAGCGTAGGGCCTAGCGGGAGCTCCGAGCAGTACTTC. Translation gives CASSVGPSGSSEQYF. Variable domain in full (rest from reference TRBV9 and TRBJ2-7): DSGVTQTPKHLITATGQRVTLRCSPRSGDLSVYWYQQSLDQGLQFLIQYYNGEERAKGNILERFSAQQFPDLHSELNLSSLELGDSALYFCASSVGPSGSSEQYFGPGTRLTVT.